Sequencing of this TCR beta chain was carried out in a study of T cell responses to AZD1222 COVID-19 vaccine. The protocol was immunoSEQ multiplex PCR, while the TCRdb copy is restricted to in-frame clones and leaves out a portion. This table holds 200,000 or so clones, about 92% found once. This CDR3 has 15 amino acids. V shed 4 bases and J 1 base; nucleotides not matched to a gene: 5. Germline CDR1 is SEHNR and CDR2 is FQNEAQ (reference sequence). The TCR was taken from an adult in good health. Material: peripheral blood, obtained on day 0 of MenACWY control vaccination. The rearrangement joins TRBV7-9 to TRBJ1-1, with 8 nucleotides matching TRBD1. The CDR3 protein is CASSSPGGWNTEAFF. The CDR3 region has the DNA TGTGCCAGCAGCTCCCCAGGGGGCTGGAACACTGAAGCTTTCTTT.